This TCR beta chain originates from a study of blood T cell repertoires in COVID-19. Study overall: Acute-phase and convalescent COVID-19 samples originated in the United States, Italy and Spain. The cDNA or gDNA used as material had been derived from T cells, B-cell-depleted T cells, or PBMCs.

TCRdb keeps only in-frame clones here, not all; method: immunoSEQ multiplex PCR. Of approximately 25,000 clones listed, 75% to 90% were seen once; the top ten hold roughly 2.5%. Patients in Seattle were enrolled during active infection, then followed longitudinally. Sequencing was carried out using peripheral blood. The receptor was isolated from a woman aged 70 to 79 with COVID-19, enrolled during active disease.

CDR3 sequence reads: CASSPRAGPTYNEQFF. Written as DNA, the CDR3 is TGTGCCAGCAGCCCTAGGGCGGGGCCAACCTACAATGAGCAGTTCTTC. This chain connects TRBV3-1 (or the pseudogene TRBV3-2) to TRBJ2-1; tentative D call: TRBD2 (6 bases). Trimming stripped 4 bases from V and 2 bases from J, with 15 bases between. This CDR3 spans 16 amino acids. CDR1 is LGHDT, CDR2 YNNKEL, per germline (reference sequence).